One sample yielded the 25 T cell receptor beta chains listed below, sequenced in a study of Graves' ophthalmopathy and Graves' hyperthyroidism. Scientists amplified the TCR beta CDR3 regions from RNA transcripts. Second-round multiplex PCR came after first-round RT-PCR with HTBI primers. One entry per CDR3 protein, called by TCRdb with MiXCR from the multiplex PCR reads. The sample shows around 1.1 million distinct CDR3 sequences, 35% to 40% of them seen only once. The sequenced sample consisted of peripheral blood or thyroid tissue (not recorded which). The origin of the receptors is an adult man with Graves' hyperthyroidism.

This clonotype was counted ten times or more. The chain carries TRBV7-2 and TRBJ2-5; 8 bases are a match to TRBD1. Germline V gene data show CDR1 as SGHTA and CDR2 as FQGNSA. With V trimmed by 5 bases and J by 3 bases, 8 bases remained unmatched. There are 15 residues in the CDR3. CDR3 region: CASSPRTGPEETQYF. CDR3 nucleotide sequence: TGTGCCAGCAGCCCCCGGACAGGGCCAGAAGAGACCCAGTACTTC.

This clonotype was seen at least ten times. V and J are TRBV2 and TRBJ1-1, with TRBD1 identical over 7 bases. With 8 bases clipped from V and 10 bases from J, the junction kept 13 bases outside the gene matches. The CDR3 consists of 13 residues. Germline CDR1 and CDR2: SNHLY and FYNNEI. CDR3 coding DNA: TGTGCCAGCGGACCCCGGGACAGCTCTGCAGCTTTCTTT. The encoded protein is CASGPRDSSAAFF.

This clonotype occurred once. The chain links TRBV9 to TRBJ1-5; 7 bases map to TRBD1. This CDR3 spans 14 amino acids. Germline-derived CDR1 and CDR2 are SGDLS and YYNGEE. After removal of 2 bases from V and 4 bases from J, the junction contained 3 bases not matched to a gene. The DNA of the CDR3 is TGTGCCAGCAGCGTCCAGGGGGTGAATCAGCCCCAGCATTTT. Translating it yields CASSVQGVNQPQHF.

The chain joins TRBV10-2 to TRBJ2-3; no clear D gene. The V gene's germline CDR1 is WSHSY and CDR2 SAAADI. With 0 bases removed from V and 2 bases from J, the gap between germline ends came to 9 bases. The CDR3 length is 15 residues. CDR3 coding DNA: TGCGCCAGCAGTGAGTCGTGGAAATCCACAGATACGCAGTATTTT. It encodes CASSESWKSTDTQYF.

At least ten counts were recorded for this clonotype. The chain combines TRBV10-3 with TRBJ1-5, with 7 bases matching TRBD1. Losses at the gene ends were 3 bases for V and 7 bases for J; bases not matched to a gene: 6. The CDR3 extends over 14 amino acids. The germline V gene has CDR1 ENHRY and CDR2 SYGVKD. This CDR3 is CAISDGTAKQPQHF. The DNA of the CDR3 is TGTGCCATCAGTGACGGGACAGCCAAACAGCCCCAGCATTTT.

This clonotype was counted only a few times. J is TRBJ2-7 and V is TRBV12-3 or TRBV12-4; a possible D gene is TRBD1 (6 bases). CDR3 length: 15 amino acids. Trimming left V 5 bases short and J 4 bases short, with 18 bases between. The CDR3 protein is CASSGIPGQIYEQYF. The CDR3 coding sequence is TGTGCCAGCAGTGGCATCCCGGGACAAATTTACGAGCAGTACTTC.

In this sample, this clonotype turned up many times. The chain is built from TRBV7-9 and TRBJ1-1; D is uncertain. Trimming removed 2 bases from V and 14 bases from J, with 12 bases in between. This CDR3 is 11 amino acids long. Germline CDR1 SEHNR, CDR2 FQNEAQ (reference sequence). As DNA, the CDR3 is TGTGCCAGCAGCTTAATACGTCAAGGCTTCTTT. Translated, it gives CASSLIRQGFF.

This clonotype was seen ten or more times. This sequence joins TRBV12-3 or TRBV12-4 and TRBJ1-2; D ambiguous. Trimming pared 6 bases from V and 4 bases from J, leaving 9 bases between. CDR3 length equals 12 residues. CDR3 in amino acids: CASRKVGYGYTF. CDR3 DNA: TGTGCCAGCAGAAAGGTCGGCTATGGCTACACCTTC.

With respect to this clonotype: One junction end disagrees with the germline gene, perhaps due to a read error. This chain uses TRBV2 with TRBJ1-5, with 8 bases fitting TRBD1. CDR3 length equals 15 residues. CDR1 and CDR2 (germline): SNHLY, FYNNEI. CDR3 sequence: CASSAGTGWNRPQHF. The CDR3 DNA reads TGTGCCAGCAGCGCCGGGACAGGCTGGAATCGGCCCCAGCATTTT.

The V gene is TRBV5-4, the J gene TRBJ1-3; 7 bases map to TRBD1. V gave up 4 bases and J gave up 4 bases; unmatched junction bases: 11. CDR1 is SGHNT and CDR2 is YYREEE in the germline V gene (reference sequence). The CDR3 has 16 amino acids. In nucleotides, the CDR3 is TGTGCCAGCAGCAACCAGGGGGGGCTTCGAGGAAACACCATATATTTT. It is translated as CASSNQGGLRGNTIYF.

The CDR3 reads CASSIGPGETQYF. The DNA of the CDR3 is TGTGCCAGTAGTATCGGACCAGGAGAGACCCAGTACTTC. V usage is TRBV19 and J usage is TRBJ2-5; D ambiguous. With 3 bases removed from V and 4 bases from J, the gap between germline ends came to 9 bases. The CDR3 loop spans 13 amino acids. Germline-derived CDR1 and CDR2 are LNHDA and SQIVND (reference sequence).

V is TRBV7-3 and J is TRBJ1-6; TRBD1 agrees at 7 bases. The CDR3 length is 13 residues. V lost 5 bases to trimming and J lost 9 bases; unmatched junction nucleotides: 4. Germline CDR1 reads SGHTA; CDR2 reads FQGTGA. The CDR3 region is CASSPRQGSPLHF. CDR3 nucleotide sequence: TGTGCCAGCAGCCCAAGACAGGGTTCACCCCTCCACTTT. Drawing the rest from reference TRBV7-3 and TRBJ1-6, the complete variable domain is GAGVSQTPSNKVTEKGKYVELRCDPISGHTALYWYRQSLGQGPEFLIYFQGTGAADDSGLPNDRFFAVRPEGSVSTLKIQRTERGDSAVYLCASSPRQGSPLHFGNGTRLTVT.

The chain uses TRBV2 and TRBJ1-6; 9 bases are a match to TRBD1. CDR1 is SNHLY, CDR2 FYNNEI, per germline. J gave up 7 bases and V 7 bases, and 5 bases lay outside the gene matches. The CDR3 spans 14 residues. The CDR3 here is CASKETGGNSPLHF. The CDR3 DNA sequence: TGTGCCAGCAAAGAGACAGGGGGGAATTCACCCCTCCACTTT.

A note on this clonotype: A single base separates this from a much larger clone, so it may be a read error. V is TRBV12-3 or TRBV12-4 and J is TRBJ2-7, with TRBD2 identical over 7 bases. This CDR3 spans 15 amino acids. CDR3 sequence reads: CTSSPERGGTYEQYF. DNA for the CDR3: TGTACCAGCAGTCCCGAGCGGGGAGGGACCTACGAGCAGTACTTC.

The chain employs TRBV19 and TRBJ1-1, with a tentative D call TRBD1 (5 bases). V dropped 9 bases and J dropped 7 bases, with 27 bases sitting between them. Germline V gene data show CDR1 as LNHDA and CDR2 as SQIVND (reference sequence). The CDR3 spans 16 residues. The DNA for the CDR3 is TGTGCCAGCACGATCCGGGACCTGAAACCGAGTGATGAAGCTTTCTTT. Its protein is CASTIRDLKPSDEAFF. The complete variable domain, with remaining parts taken from reference TRBV19 and TRBJ1-1, reads DGGITQSPKYLFRKEGQNVTLSCEQNLNHDAMYWYRQDPGQGLRLIYYSQIVNDFQKGDIAEGYSVSREKKESFPLTVTSAQKNPTAFYLCASTIRDLKPSDEAFFGQGTRLTVV.

The rearrangement uses TRBV20-1 and TRBJ1-2, with 7 positions matching TRBD1. The CDR3 consists of 14 residues. The germline V gene has CDR1 DFQATT and CDR2 SNEGSKA (reference sequence). Germline trimming cut 1 base from V and 2 bases from J; bases unmatched to any gene: 4. DNA of the CDR3: TGCAGTGCTAGAGCCACAGGGGAAAACTATGGCTACACCTTC. It specifies CSARATGENYGYTF.

The chain is built from TRBV20-1 and TRBJ2-7, with TRBD2 matching over 7 bases. J gave up 0 bases and V 1 base, and 6 bases lay outside the gene matches. CDR1 and CDR2 from the germline V gene are DFQATT and SNEGSKA (reference sequence). The CDR3 contains 15 residues. The CDR3 coding sequence is TGCAGTGCTAGAGTAAGCGGGACGCCCTCCTACGAGCAGTACTTC. Protein sequence: CSARVSGTPSYEQYF.

This clonotype has ten or more counts. V gene TRBV14 combines with J gene TRBJ1-6, with unresolved D. From germline, CDR1 is SGHDN and CDR2 FVKESK. Trimming left V 1 base short and J 9 bases short, with 7 bases between. The CDR3 is made up of 13 amino acids. CDR3 sequence reads: CASSQVFLSPLHF. In nucleotides, the CDR3 is TGTGCCAGCAGCCAAGTTTTTCTTTCACCCCTCCACTTT. The complete variable domain, with remaining parts taken from reference TRBV14 and TRBJ1-6, reads EAGVTQFPSHSVIEKGQTVTLRCDPISGHDNLYWYRRVMGKEIKFLLHFVKESKQDESGMPNNRFLAERTGGTYSTLKVQPAELEDSGVYFCASSQVFLSPLHFGNGTRLTVT.

V and J are TRBV2 and TRBJ1-2; TRBD1 matches 8 bases. Germline-derived CDR1 and CDR2 are SNHLY and FYNNEI. The V gene end was trimmed by 7 bases and the J gene end by 3 bases; junction bases not matched to a gene: 10. CDR3 length equals 15 residues. The CDR3 is CASKQTGTGHYGYTF. The CDR3 coding sequence is TGTGCCAGCAAGCAAACCGGGACAGGACACTATGGCTACACCTTC.

This clonotype came up a few times. This chain uses TRBV6-5 with TRBJ1-1; 7 nucleotides align to TRBD1. The CDR3 sequence is 14 residues long. Germline V gene sequence: CDR1 MNHEY, CDR2 SVGAGI. V lost 4 bases, J lost 7 bases, and 9 bases stayed unmatched. The CDR3 sequence: CASSLSGTANEAFF. In nucleotides, the CDR3 is TGTGCCAGCAGTTTGTCTGGGACAGCAAATGAAGCTTTCTTT.

This chain connects TRBV7-7 to TRBJ1-1, with TRBD1 matching over 11 bases. The junction had 6 bases not matched to a gene; V was cut back by 5 bases and J by 7 bases. The CDR3 is made up of 14 amino acids. Germline V gene sequence: CDR1 SSHAT, CDR2 FNYEAQ (reference sequence). The CDR3 reads CASSTGTGGGEAFF. In DNA, the CDR3 is TGTGCCAGCAGCACCGGGACAGGGGGTGGTGAAGCTTTCTTT.

This clonotype was recorded at least ten times. The chain employs TRBV29-1 and TRBJ1-1; 7 bases agree with TRBD1. CDR1 is SQVTM, CDR2 ANQGSEA, per germline. V shed 7 bases and J 5 bases; nucleotides not matched to a gene: 10. The CDR3 contains 13 residues. This CDR3 is CSGRTGAETEAFF. CDR3 DNA: TGCAGCGGTAGAACAGGGGCGGAGACTGAAGCTTTCTTT.

This clonotype was picked up many times. Here the CDR3 reads CASSQTGGGTEAFF. The DNA of the CDR3 is TGCGCCAGCAGCCAGACGGGGGGAGGGACTGAAGCTTTCTTT. The chain uses TRBV4-3 and TRBJ1-1; possible D gene TRBD1, 5 bases. V lost 3 bases and J 5 bases, leaving 13 bases between the germline ends. The CDR3 has 14 amino acids. The germline gives CDR1 LGHNA, CDR2 YSLEER.

This clonotype was seen many times. This rearrangement joins TRBV10-2 to TRBJ1-5; D is unclear. This CDR3 comprises 13 residues. The germline V gene has CDR1 WSHSY and CDR2 SAAADI. V lost 6 bases, J lost 7 bases, and 13 bases lay in between. CDR3 nucleotides: TGCGCCAGCAGCGGCGGGGTCCAGCAGCCCCAGCATTTT. This codes for CASSGGVQQPQHF.

This clonotype came up a few times. The J gene is TRBJ2-5, the V gene TRBV20-1; 10 bases map to TRBD2. V lost 5 bases to trimming and J lost 3 bases; unmatched junction nucleotides: 12. This CDR3 is built from 16 residues. Looked up from germline, CDR1 is DFQATT and CDR2 is SNEGSKA (reference sequence). The CDR3 coding sequence is TGCAGTGCTCCGAATCTAGCGGGAGTCCTTAAAGAGACCCAGTACTTC. It specifies CSAPNLAGVLKETQYF.